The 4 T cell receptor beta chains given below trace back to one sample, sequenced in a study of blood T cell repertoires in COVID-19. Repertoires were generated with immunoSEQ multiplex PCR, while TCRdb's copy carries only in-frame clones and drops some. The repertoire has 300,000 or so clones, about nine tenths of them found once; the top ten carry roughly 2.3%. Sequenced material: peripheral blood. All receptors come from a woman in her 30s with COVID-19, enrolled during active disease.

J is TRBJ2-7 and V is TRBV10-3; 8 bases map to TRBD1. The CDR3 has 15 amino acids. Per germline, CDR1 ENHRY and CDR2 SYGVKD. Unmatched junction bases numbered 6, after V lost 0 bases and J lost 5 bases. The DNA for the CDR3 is TGTGCCATCAGTGAGTCCGGGACAGGACTCCACGAGCAGTACTTC. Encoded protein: CAISESGTGLHEQYF.

This chain's CDR3 is CASSTPLTSGLEDEQYF. The CDR3 nucleotides read TGTGCCAGCAGCACCCCCTTAACTAGCGGCTTGGAGGACGAGCAGTACTTC. The V gene is TRBV28, the J gene TRBJ2-7; 8 bases align to TRBD2. This CDR3 spans 17 amino acids. V gave up 6 bases and J gave up 5 bases; unmatched junction bases: 18. Germline V CDR1 and CDR2: MDHEN, SYDVKM.

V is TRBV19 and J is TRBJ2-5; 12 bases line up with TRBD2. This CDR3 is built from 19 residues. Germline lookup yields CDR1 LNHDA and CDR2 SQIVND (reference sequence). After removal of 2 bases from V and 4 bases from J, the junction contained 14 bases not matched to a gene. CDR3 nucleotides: TGTGCCAGTAGTATACAAATAGGACTAGCGGGAAGGGGAGGAGAGACCCAGTACTTC. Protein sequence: CASSIQIGLAGRGGETQYF.

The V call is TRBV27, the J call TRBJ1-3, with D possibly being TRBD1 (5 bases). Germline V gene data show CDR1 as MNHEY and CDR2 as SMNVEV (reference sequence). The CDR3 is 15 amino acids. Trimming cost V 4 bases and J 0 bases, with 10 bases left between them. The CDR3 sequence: CASSWDSSSGNTIYF. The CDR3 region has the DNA TGTGCCAGCAGTTGGGACTCCAGCTCTGGAAACACCATATATTTT.